Described below is a single T cell receptor (beta chain) sequence and its context. Germline assignment: CDR1 SEHNR and CDR2 FQNEAQ (reference sequence). This CDR3 contains 15 residues. V trimming: 1 base; J trimming: 5 bases; junction bases outside the gene matches: 3. The record originates from a study of blood T cell repertoires in COVID-19. Original methodology: Amplification with reference gene primers provided the estimates of nucleated cell counts. Clones were read by immunoSEQ multiplex PCR, and TCRdb kept only the in-frame ones, dropping some. Clonal size and the V and J genes are those of that table, whereas D and trimming came from the DNA. Here the sample spans about 40,000 clones, approximately 90% being singletons.

The rearrangement uses TRBV7-9 and TRBJ1-4; 8 bases are a match to TRBD1. The TCR sequence derives from a human donor in a cohort sampled during active COVID-19. Sequences were obtained from peripheral blood. In DNA, the CDR3 is TGTGCCAGCAGCTTAGGGGGACAGGAGAATGAAAAACTGTTTTTT. Translated, it gives CASSLGGQENEKLFF. Using reference TRBV7-9 and TRBJ1-4 for the parts outside the CDR3, the full variable domain is DTGVSQNPRHKITKRGQNVTFRCDPISEHNRLYWYRQTLGQGPEFLTYFQNEAQLEKSRLLSDRFSAERPKGSFSTLEIQRTEQGDSAMYLCASSLGGQENEKLFFGSGTQLSVL.